This TCR beta chain emerged from a study of cytomegalovirus exposure and HLA in healthy donors. Germline lookup yields CDR1 SGHAT and CDR2 FQNNGV. Trimming took off 0 bases at V and 5 bases at J, with 7 bases between the two ends. The CDR3 totals 13 residues. The study's findings and limits: V- and J-gene trimming in TCR beta was tied to a missense DCLRE1C variant by an analysis performed later.

Details on this clone: The target antigen is unknown.

In the PCR, 60 Vbeta and 13 Jbeta primers were used. Sequencing was performed with immunoSEQ multiplex PCR; in TCRdb, only in-frame clones are kept and a portion is missing. The sample lists under 250,000 clones, about four fifths seen once, with 10% in the top ten. Sequenced input: PBMCs. The J gene is TRBJ1-1, the V gene TRBV11-2; the D is unclear. The sequence came from a woman aged 45-59 years in good health and CMV-seropositive. CDR3: CASSLDQWTEAFF. CDR3 DNA sequence: TGTGCCAGCAGCTTAGATCAGTGGACTGAAGCTTTCTTT.